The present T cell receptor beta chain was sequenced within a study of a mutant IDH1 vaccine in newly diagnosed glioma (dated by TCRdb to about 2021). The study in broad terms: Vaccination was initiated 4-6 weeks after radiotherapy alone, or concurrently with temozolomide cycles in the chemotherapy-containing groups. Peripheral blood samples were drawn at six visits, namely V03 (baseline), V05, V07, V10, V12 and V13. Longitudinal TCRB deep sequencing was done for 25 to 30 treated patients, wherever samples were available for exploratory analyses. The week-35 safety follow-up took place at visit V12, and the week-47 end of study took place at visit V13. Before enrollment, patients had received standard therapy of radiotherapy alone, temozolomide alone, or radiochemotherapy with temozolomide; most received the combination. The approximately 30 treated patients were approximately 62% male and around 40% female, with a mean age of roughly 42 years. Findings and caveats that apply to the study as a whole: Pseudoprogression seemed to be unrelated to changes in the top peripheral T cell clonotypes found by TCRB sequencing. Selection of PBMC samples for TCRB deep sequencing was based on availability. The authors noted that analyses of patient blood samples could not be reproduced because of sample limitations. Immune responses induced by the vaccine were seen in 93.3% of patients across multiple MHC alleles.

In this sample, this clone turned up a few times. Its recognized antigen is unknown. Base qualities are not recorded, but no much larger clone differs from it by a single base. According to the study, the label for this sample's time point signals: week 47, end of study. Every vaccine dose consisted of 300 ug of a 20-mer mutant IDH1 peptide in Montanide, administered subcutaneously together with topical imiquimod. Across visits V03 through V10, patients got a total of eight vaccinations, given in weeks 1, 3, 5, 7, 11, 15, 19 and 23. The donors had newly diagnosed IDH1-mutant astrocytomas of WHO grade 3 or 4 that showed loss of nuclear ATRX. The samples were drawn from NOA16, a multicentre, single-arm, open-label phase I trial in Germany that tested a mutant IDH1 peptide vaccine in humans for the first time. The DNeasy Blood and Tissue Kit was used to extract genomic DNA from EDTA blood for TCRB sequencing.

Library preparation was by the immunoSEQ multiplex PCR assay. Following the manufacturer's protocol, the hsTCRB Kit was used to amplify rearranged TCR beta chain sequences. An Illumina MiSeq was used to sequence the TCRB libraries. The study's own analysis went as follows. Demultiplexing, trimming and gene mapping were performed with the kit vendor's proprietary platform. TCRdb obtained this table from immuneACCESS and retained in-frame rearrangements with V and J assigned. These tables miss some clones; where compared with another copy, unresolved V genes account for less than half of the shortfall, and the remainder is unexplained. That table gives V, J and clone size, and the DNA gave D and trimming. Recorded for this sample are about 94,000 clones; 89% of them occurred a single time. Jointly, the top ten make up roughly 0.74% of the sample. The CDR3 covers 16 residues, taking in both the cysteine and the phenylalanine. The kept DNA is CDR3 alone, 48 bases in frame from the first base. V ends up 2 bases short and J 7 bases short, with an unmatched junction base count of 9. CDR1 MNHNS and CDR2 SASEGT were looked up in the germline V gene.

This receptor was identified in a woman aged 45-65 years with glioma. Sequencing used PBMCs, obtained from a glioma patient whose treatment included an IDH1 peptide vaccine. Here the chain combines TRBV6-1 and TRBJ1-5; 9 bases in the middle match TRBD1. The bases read TGTGCCAGCAGTGAATGGGGGGACAGGGATCGACAGCCCCAGCATTTT. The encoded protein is CASSEWGDRDRQPQHF.